Below, one T cell receptor beta chain is given with its context. Its antigen is undetermined. Generated by immunoSEQ multiplex PCR, the TCRdb table keeps only in-frame clones and is missing some. The sample comprises some 2.4 million clones, 90% to 95% of which are singletons, and 0.35% to 0.45% rests with the top ten. The data are from a study of shared clonotypes between healthy human individuals. General study results and limits: Sampling was confined to blood; repertoires within tissues likely differ. Estimated richness values were generally larger in naive subsets than in memory subsets.

Germline values: CDR1 SGHAT, CDR2 FQDESV (reference sequence). The CDR3 spans 14 residues. V dropped 5 bases and J dropped 6 bases, with 17 bases sitting between them. The rearrangement links TRBV11-1 to TRBJ2-7, with D possibly being TRBD2 (5 bases). Sequenced sample: naive CD4+ T cells from PBMCs. Sample subset: CD45RA+ positively selected. This TCR was sampled from a man aged 18-30 years in good health. Some clones in this sample may be carry-over from other donors' samples. Written as DNA, the CDR3 is TGTGCCAGCAGCAGCCCCTCGGCGAGGGTCGAGCAGTACTTC. As protein: CASSSPSARVEQYF.